Listed below are T cell receptor beta chains from one sample, sequenced in a study of shared clonotypes between healthy human individuals. Assay used: immunoSEQ multiplex PCR; TCRdb lists only in-frame clones, some missing. The sample includes 450,000 to 700,000 clones, around 95% seen only once; the top ten take about 0.11%. Material for sequencing was naive CD8+ T cells sorted from blood. All receptors come from a woman aged 30 to 39 in good health. Both conserved end residues are part of each CDR3. The order of the fields is V gene, J gene, D gene, CDR3 protein, CDR3 DNA. A D gene is named only where the DNA matches it firmly.

TRBV7-9	TRBJ2-1	TRBD2	CASSPTPGLAANYNEQFF	TGTGCCAGCAGCCCTACTCCTGGGCTAGCGGCGAATTACAATGAGCAGTTCTTC
TRBV27	TRBJ2-7	TRBD1	CASSPGDSTVSYEQYF	TGTGCCAGCAGTCCCGGGGACAGCACCGTCTCCTACGAGCAGTACTTC
TRBV7-8	TRBJ2-2	.	CASTLGLLRDTGELFF	TGTGCCAGCACACTAGGGCTCTTGCGGGACACCGGGGAGCTGTTTTTT
TRBV4-2	TRBJ2-3	.	CASSQEGGDTQYF	TGTGCCAGCAGCCAAGAAGGGGGGGATACGCAGTATTTT
TRBV6-1	TRBJ2-7	TRBD2	CRVRGSGRPGYEQYF	TGCCGGGTACGGGGTAGCGGGAGACCAGGTTACGAGCAGTACTTC
TRBV9	TRBJ2-7	.	CASSVGSETSYEQYF	TGTGCCAGCAGCGTGGGCAGTGAGACATCCTACGAGCAGTACTTC
TRBV7-8	TRBJ2-7	.	CASSLAVESYEQYF	TGTGCCAGCAGCTTAGCTGTGGAGTCCTACGAGCAGTACTTC
TRBV29-1	TRBJ2-7	.	CSVATRGSYEQYF	TGCAGCGTCGCCACGAGGGGCTCCTACGAGCAGTACTTC
TRBV7-9	TRBJ2-1	TRBD2	CASSLSRGRAHEQFF	TGTGCCAGCAGCTTATCCCGCGGGAGGGCGCATGAGCAGTTCTTC
TRBV27	TRBJ2-5	TRBD2	CASWPGTSGRSETQYF	TGTGCCAGTTGGCCCGGGACTAGCGGGAGATCAGAGACCCAGTACTTC